This T cell receptor (beta chain) was retrieved from a study of cytomegalovirus exposure and HLA in healthy donors. Study-level findings and limits: A few chains tied to CMV proved CMV antigen-specific in vitro. Data from an earlier analysis indicated that most TCR beta V segments were productive either about 87% or about 30% of the time.

With regard to this clone: The antigen is unknown.

In the PCR, 60 Vbeta and 13 Jbeta primers were used. The method was immunoSEQ multiplex PCR; TCRdb's version includes in-frame clones alone and lacks a portion of them. The sample records about 130,000 clones, about 80% being singletons. The sample comprised PBMCs. The receptor's source is a man aged 40-55 years in good health and CMV-seronegative.

This CDR3 reads CASSLATSGRVEEQYF. The CDR3, as DNA: TGTGCCAGCAGCTTAGCGACTAGCGGGAGGGTGGAGGAGCAGTACTTC. This chain joins TRBV7-2 and TRBJ2-7, with 14 bases fitting TRBD2. Trimming took 0 bases from V and 7 from J; bases not matched to a gene: 5. This CDR3 is built from 16 residues. Germline V gene data show CDR1 as SGHTA and CDR2 as FQGNSA.